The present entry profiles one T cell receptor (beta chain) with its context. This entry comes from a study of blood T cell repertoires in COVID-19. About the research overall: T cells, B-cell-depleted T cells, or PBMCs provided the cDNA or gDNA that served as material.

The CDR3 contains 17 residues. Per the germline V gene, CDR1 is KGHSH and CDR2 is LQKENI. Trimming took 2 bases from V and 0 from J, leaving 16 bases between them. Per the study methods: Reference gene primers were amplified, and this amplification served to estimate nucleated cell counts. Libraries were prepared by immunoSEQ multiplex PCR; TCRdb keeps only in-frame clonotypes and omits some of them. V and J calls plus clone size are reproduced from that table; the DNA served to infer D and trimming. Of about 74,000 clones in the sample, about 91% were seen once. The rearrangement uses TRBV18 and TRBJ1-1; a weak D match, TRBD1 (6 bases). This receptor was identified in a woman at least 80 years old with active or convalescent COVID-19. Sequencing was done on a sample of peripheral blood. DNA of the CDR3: TGTGCCAGCTCACCAGGGGTTCAGGGGATAATGAACACTGAAGCTTTCTTT. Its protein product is CASSPGVQGIMNTEAFF. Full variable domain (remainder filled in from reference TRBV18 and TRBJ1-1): NAGVMQNPRHLVRRRGQEARLRCSPMKGHSHVYWYRQLPEEGLKFMVYLQKENIIDESGMPKERFSAEFPKEGPSILRIQQVVRGDSAAYFCASSPGVQGIMNTEAFFGQGTRLTVV.